The text below deals with one TCR beta chain. Its cognate antigen is unknown. The source of the sample is a study of cytomegalovirus exposure and HLA in healthy donors. Study-wide results and limits: An apparent linkage of common viral pathogens to several of the most significant clusters emerged in a later analysis. Later analysis reportedly placed an Asian-associated ancestry cluster below the roughly 690-donor mean in N-insertions. Cytomegalovirus association was listed for under 200 TCR beta chains.

Primers: 60 Vbeta forward and 13 Jbeta reverse. TCRdb's table, derived via immunoSEQ multiplex PCR, lists solely in-frame clones and lacks some. The sample has 90,000 or so clones, about 81% seen once. Sequenced material: PBMCs. The receptor was isolated from a man between 60 and 75 years old in good health and CMV-seronegative.

The CDR3 spells CASANREGTQYSNQPQHF. The CDR3 DNA sequence: TGTGCCAGCGCCAACAGAGAAGGAACCCAATATAGCAATCAGCCCCAGCATTTT. The rearrangement links TRBV18 to TRBJ1-5; unclear D gene. Trimming stripped 8 bases from V and 0 bases from J, with 23 bases between. The CDR3 is 18 residues long. CDR1 and CDR2 from the germline V gene are KGHSH and LQKENI.